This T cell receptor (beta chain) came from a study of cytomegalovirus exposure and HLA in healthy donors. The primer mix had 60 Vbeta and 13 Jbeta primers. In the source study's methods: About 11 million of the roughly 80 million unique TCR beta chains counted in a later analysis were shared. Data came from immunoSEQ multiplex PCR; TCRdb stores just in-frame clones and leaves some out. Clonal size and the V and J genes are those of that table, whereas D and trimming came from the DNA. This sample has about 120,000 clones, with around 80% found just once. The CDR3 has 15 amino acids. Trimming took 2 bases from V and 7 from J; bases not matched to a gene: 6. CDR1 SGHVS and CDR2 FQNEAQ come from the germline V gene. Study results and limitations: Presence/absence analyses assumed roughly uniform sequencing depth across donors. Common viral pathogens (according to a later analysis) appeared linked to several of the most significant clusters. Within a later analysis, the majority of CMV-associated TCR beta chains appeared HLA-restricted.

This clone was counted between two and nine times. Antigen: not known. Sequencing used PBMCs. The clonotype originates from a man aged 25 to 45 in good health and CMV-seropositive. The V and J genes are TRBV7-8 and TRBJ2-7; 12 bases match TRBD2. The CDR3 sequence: CASSLRLAGAGEQYF. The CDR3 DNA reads TGTGCCAGCAGCTTAAGACTAGCGGGAGCCGGTGAGCAGTACTTC. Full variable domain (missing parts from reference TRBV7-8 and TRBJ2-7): GAGVSQSPRYKVAKRGQDVALRCDPISGHVSLFWYQQALGQGPEFLTYFQNEAQLDKSGLPSDRFFAERPEGSVSTLKIQRTQQEDSAVYLCASSLRLAGAGEQYFGPGTRLTVT.